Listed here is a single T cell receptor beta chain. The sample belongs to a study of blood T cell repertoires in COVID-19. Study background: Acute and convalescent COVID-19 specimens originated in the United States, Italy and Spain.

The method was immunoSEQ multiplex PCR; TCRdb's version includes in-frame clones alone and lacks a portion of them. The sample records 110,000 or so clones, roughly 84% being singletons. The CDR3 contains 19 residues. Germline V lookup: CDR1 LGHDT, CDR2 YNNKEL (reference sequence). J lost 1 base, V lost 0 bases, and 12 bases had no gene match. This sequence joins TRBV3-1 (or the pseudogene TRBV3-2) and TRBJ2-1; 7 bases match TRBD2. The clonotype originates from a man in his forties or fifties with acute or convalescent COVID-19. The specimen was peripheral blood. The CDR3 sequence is CASSQEGGFTINSYNEQFF. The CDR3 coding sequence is TGTGCCAGCAGCCAAGAGGGGGGGTTCACAATTAATTCCTACAATGAGCAGTTCTTC.